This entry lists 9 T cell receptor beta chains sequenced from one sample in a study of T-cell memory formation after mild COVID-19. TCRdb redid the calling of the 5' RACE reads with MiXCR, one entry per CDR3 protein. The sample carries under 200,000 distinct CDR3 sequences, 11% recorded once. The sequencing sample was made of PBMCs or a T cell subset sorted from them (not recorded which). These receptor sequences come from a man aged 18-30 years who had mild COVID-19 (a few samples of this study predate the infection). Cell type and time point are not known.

The CDR3 here is CASRVNAYNSPLHF. Written as DNA, the CDR3 is TGTGCCAGCCGGGTTAACGCCTATAATTCACCCCTCCACTTT. V is TRBV6-1 and J is TRBJ1-6; D is unclear. V was pared by 8 bases and J by 2 bases, with 10 bases between. CDR3 length equals 14 residues. Germline V gives CDR1 MNHNS, CDR2 SASEGT.

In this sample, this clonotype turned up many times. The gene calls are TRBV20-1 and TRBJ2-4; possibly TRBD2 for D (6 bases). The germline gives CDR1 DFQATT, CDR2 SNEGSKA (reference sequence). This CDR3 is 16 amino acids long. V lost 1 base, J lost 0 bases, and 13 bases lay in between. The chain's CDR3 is CSARGPDGGAKNIQYF. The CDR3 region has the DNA TGCAGTGCTAGAGGGCCGGACGGGGGAGCCAAAAACATTCAGTACTTC.

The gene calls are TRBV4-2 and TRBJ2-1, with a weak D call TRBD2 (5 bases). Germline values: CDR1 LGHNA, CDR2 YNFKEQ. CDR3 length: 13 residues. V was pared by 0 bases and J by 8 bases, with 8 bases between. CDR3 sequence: CASSQEGRDEQFF. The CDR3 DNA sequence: TGTGCCAGCAGCCAAGAAGGGCGGGATGAGCAGTTCTTC.

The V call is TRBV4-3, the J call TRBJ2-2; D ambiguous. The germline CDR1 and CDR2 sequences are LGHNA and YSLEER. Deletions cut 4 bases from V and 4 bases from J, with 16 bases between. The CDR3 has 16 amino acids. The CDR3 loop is CASSRPSSTSTGELFF. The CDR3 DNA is TGCGCCAGCAGCCGGCCGTCATCGACATCCACCGGGGAGCTGTTTTTT.

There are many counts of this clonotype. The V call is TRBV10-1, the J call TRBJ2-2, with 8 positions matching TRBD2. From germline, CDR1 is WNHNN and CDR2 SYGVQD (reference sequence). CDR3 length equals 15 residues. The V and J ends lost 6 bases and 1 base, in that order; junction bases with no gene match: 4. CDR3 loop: CASRPGGVNTGELFF. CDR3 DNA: TGCGCCAGCAGGCCCGGGGGGGTGAACACCGGGGAGCTGTTTTTT.

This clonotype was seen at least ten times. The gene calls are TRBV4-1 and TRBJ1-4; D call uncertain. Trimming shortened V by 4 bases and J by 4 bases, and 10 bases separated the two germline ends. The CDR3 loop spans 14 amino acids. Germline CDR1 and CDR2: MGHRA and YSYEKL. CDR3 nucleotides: TGCGCCAGCAGCCCGTCAGAGATTAATGAAAAACTGTTTTTT. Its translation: CASSPSEINEKLFF.

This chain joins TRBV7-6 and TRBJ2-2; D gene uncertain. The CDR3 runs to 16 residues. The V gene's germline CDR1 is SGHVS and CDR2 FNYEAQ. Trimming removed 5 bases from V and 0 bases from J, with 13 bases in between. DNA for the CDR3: TGTGCCAGCAGCCGCTCCCGGCAGGCGAACACCGGGGAGCTGTTTTTT. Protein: CASSRSRQANTGELFF.

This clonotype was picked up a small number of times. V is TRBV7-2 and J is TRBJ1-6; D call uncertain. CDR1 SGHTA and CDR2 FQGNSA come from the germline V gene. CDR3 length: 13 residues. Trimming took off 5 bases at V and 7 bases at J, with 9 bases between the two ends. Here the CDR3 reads CASSPTVNSPLHF. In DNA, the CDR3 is TGTGCCAGCAGCCCAACAGTAAATTCACCCCTCCACTTT.

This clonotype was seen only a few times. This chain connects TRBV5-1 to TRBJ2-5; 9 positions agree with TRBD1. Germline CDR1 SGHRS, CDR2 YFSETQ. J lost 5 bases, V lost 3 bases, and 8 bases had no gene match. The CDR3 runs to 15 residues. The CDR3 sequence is CASSSRDREEETQYF. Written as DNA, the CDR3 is TGCGCCAGCAGCTCCCGGGACAGGGAGGAGGAGACCCAGTACTTC.